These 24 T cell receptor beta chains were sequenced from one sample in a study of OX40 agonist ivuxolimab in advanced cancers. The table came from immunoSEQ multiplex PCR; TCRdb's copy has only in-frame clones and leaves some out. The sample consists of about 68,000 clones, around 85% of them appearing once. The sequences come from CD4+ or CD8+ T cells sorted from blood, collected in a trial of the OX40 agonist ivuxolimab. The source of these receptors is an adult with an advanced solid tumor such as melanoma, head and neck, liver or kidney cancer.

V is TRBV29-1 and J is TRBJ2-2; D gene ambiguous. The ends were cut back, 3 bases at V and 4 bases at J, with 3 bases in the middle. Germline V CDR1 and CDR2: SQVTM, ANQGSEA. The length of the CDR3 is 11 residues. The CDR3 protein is CSVDVTGELFF. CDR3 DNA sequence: TGCAGCGTTGACGTCACCGGGGAGCTGTTTTTT.

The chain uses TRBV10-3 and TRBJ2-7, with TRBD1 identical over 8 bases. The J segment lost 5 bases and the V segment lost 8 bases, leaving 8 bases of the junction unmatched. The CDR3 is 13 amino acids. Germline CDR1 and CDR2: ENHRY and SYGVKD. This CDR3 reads CAIGAGGRNEQYF. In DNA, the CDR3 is TGTGCCATCGGGGCAGGGGGCAGGAACGAGCAGTACTTC.

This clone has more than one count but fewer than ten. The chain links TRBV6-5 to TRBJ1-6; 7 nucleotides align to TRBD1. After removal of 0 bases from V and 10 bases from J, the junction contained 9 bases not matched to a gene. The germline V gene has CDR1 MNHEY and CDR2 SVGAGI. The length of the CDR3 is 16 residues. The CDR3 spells CASSYSTGPAGSPLHF. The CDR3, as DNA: TGTGCCAGCAGTTACTCGACAGGGCCCGCTGGGTCACCCCTCCACTTT.

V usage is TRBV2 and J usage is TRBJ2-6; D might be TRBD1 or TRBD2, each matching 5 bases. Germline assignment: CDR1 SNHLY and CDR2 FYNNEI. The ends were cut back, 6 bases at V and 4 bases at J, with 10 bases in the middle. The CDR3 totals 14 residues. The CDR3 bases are TGTGCCAGCAGCAGGGACCTCGGGGCCAACGTCCTGACTTTC. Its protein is CASSRDLGANVLTF.

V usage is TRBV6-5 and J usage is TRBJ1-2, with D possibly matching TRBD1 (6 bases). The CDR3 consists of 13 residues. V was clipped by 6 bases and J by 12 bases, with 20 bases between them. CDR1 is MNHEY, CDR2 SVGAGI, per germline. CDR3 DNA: TGTGCCAGCAGGTGGGGGACACCTGGGGTGCACACCTTC. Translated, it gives CASRWGTPGVHTF.

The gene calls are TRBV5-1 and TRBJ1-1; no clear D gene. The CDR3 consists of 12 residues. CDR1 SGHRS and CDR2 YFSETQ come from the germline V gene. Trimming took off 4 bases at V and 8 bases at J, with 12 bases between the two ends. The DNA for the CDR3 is TGCGCCAGCAGCAGGGCCGGGCTCGAAGCTTTCTTT. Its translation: CASSRAGLEAFF.

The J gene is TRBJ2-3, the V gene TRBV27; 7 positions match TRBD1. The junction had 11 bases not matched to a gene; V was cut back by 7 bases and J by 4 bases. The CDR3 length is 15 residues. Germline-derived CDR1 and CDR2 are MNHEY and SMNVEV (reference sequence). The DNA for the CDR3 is TGTGCCAGCACCCCACAGGGGATTCTGGCAGATACGCAGTATTTT. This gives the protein CASTPQGILADTQYF.

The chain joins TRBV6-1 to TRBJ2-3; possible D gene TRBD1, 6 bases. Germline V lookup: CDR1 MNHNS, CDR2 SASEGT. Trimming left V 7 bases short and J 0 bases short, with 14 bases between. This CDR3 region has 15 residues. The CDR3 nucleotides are TGTGCCAGCATAACTACAGGGCATAGCACAGATACGCAGTATTTT. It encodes CASITTGHSTDTQYF.

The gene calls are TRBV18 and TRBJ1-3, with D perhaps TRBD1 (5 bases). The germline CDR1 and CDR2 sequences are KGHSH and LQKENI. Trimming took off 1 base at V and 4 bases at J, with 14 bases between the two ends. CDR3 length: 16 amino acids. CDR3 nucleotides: TGTGCCAGCTCACCACAAGGCGCAGGGACGGGAAACACCATATATTTT. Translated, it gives CASSPQGAGTGNTIYF.

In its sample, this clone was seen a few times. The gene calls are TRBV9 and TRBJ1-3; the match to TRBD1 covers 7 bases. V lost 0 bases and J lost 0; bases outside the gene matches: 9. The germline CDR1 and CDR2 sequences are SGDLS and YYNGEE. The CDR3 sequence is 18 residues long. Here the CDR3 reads CASSVGAGGSFSGNTIYF. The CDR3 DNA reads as TGTGCCAGCAGCGTAGGGGCAGGGGGAAGTTTCTCTGGAAACACCATATATTTT.

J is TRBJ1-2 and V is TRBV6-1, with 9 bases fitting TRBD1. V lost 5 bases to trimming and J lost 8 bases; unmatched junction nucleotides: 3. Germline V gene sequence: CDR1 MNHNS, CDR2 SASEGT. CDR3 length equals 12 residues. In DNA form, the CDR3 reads TGTGCCAGCAGTACGGACAGGGGAGGCTACACCTTC. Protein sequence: CASSTDRGGYTF.

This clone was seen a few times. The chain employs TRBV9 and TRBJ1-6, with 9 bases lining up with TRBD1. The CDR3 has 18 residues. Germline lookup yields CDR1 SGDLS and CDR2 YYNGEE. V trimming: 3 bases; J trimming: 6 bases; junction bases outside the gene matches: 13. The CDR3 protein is CASSAQLPTTGGNSPLHF. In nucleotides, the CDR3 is TGTGCCAGCAGCGCTCAACTTCCTACGACAGGGGGTAATTCACCCCTCCACTTT.

The CDR3: CASRGLDRSNQPQHF. The CDR3 nucleotides are TGTGCCAGCAGGGGTCTAGACAGAAGCAATCAGCCCCAGCATTTT. V is TRBV6-4 and J is TRBJ1-5, with D possibly being TRBD1 (5 bases). The germline V gene encodes CDR1 MRHNA and CDR2 SNTAGT. V lost 6 bases, J lost 1 base, and 13 bases lay in between. The CDR3 totals 15 residues.

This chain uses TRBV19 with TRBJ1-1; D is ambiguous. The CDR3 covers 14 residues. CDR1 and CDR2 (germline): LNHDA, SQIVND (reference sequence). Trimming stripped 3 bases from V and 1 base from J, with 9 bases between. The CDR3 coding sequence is TGTGCCAGTAGTATGGGTCCCCCGAACACTGAAGCTTTCTTT. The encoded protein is CASSMGPPNTEAFF.

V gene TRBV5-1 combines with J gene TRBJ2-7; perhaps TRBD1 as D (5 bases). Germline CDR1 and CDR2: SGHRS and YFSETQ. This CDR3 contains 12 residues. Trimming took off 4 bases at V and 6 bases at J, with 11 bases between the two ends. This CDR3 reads CASSPQGGEQYF. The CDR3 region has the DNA TGCGCCAGCAGCCCGCAGGGCGGCGAGCAGTACTTC.

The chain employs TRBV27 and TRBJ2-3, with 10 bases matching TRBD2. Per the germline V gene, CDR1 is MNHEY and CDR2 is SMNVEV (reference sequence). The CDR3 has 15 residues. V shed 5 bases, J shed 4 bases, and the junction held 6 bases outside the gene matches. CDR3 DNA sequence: TGTGCCAGCAGTAGCGGGACTAGCGAAGCAGATACGCAGTATTTT. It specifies CASSSGTSEADTQYF.

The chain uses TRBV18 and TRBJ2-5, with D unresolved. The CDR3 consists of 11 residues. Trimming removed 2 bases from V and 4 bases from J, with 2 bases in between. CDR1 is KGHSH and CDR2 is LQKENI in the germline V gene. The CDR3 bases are TGTGCCAGCTCACCAGGAGAGACCCAGTACTTC. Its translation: CASSPGETQYF.

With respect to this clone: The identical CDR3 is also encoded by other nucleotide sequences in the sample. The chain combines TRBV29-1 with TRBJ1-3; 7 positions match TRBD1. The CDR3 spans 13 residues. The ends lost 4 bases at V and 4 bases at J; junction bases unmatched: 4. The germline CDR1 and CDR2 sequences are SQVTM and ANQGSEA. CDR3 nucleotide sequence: TGCAGCGTTGTCAAGGGGGCGGGAAACACCATATATTTT. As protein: CSVVKGAGNTIYF.

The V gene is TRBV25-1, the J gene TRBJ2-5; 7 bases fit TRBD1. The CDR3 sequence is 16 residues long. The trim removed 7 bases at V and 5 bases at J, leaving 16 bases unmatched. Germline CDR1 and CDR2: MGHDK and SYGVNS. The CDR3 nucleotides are TGTGCCAGCACCCCTGGGGGCAGGGGGTTCGGGGAGACCCAGTACTTC. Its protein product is CASTPGGRGFGETQYF.

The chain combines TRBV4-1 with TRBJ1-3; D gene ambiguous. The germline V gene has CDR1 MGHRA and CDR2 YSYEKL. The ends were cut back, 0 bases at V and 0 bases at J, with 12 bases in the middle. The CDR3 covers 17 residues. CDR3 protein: CASSQDESLFSGNTIYF. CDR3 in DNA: TGCGCCAGCAGCCAAGACGAGAGTCTATTCTCTGGAAACACCATATATTTT.

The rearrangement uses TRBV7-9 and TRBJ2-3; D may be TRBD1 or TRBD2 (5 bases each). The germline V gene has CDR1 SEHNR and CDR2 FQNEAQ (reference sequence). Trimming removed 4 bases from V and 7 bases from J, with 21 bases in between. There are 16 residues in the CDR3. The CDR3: CASSSSKGPSLHTQYF. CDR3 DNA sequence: TGTGCCAGCAGCTCATCTAAGGGACCTAGCCTCCATACGCAGTATTTT.

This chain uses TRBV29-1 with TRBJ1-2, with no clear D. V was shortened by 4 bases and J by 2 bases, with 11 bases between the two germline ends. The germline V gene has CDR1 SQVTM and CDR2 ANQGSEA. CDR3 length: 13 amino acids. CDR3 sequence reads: CSVATQSNYGYTF. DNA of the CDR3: TGCAGCGTTGCAACCCAGAGCAACTATGGCTACACCTTC. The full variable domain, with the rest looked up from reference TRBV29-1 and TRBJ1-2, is SAVISQKPSRDICQRGTSLTIQCQVDSQVTMMFWYRQQPGQSLTLIATANQGSEATYESGFVIDKFPISRPNLTFSTLTVSNMSPEDSSIYLCSVATQSNYGYTFGSGTRLTVV.

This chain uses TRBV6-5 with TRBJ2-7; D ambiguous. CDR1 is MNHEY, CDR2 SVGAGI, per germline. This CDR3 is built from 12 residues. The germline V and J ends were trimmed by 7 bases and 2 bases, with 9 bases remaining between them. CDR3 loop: CASTDIPYEQYF. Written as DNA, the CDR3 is TGTGCCAGCACCGACATTCCCTACGAGCAGTACTTC.

The CDR3 DNA sequence: TGTGCCAGCAGTTGGAGCGGGGTCACAGATACGCAGTATTTT. Translated, it gives CASSWSGVTDTQYF. The chain joins TRBV27 to TRBJ2-3; TRBD2 matches at 7 bases. The CDR3 length is 14 residues. CDR1 is MNHEY and CDR2 is SMNVEV in the germline V gene (reference sequence). With 4 bases clipped from V and 2 bases from J, the junction kept 3 bases outside the gene matches.